This T cell receptor beta chain derives from a study of T-cell memory formation after mild COVID-19. This clonotype was found a few times. The antigen is not known. Germline CDR1 and CDR2: KGHDR and SFDVKD. This CDR3 spans 13 amino acids. Trimming pared 0 bases from V and 9 bases from J, leaving 8 bases between. TCRdb redid the calling of the 5' RACE reads with MiXCR, one entry per CDR3 protein. The sample shows roughly 600,000 distinct CDR3 sequences, under 20% of them seen only once. Findings of the study overall: CD4+ contracting clones were mainly CM and EM; CD8+ ones, EMRA.

The receptor comes from an adult woman who had mild COVID-19 (a few samples of this study predate the infection). Cell type and time point are not known. The rearrangement uses TRBV24-1 and TRBJ2-1; D is unresolved. The sample consisted of PBMCs or a T cell subset sorted from them (not recorded which). The CDR3 region has the DNA TGTGCCACCAGTGATTTGCGGGTGGGTGAGCAGTTCTTC. Protein product: CATSDLRVGEQFF.